Presented here are 21 T cell receptor beta chains from one specimen sequenced in a study of T cell responses to AZD1222 COVID-19 vaccine. Repertoires were generated with immunoSEQ multiplex PCR, while TCRdb's copy carries only in-frame clones and drops some. Of about 140,000 clones listed, around nine tenths are singletons. This specimen consisted of peripheral blood, obtained on day 0 of AZD1222 vaccination. Source of these receptors: an adult in good health.

This clone was recorded only once. The chain carries TRBV7-9 and TRBJ1-4; D unresolved. The CDR3 extends over 12 amino acids. Trimming took 3 bases from V and 8 from J, leaving 7 bases between them. The germline V gene has CDR1 SEHNR and CDR2 FQNEAQ (reference sequence). The CDR3 loop is CASSFSGEKLFF. The CDR3 DNA reads TGTGCCAGCAGCTTTAGCGGGGAAAAACTGTTTTTT.

The gene calls are TRBV2 and TRBJ2-7; 7 bases are shared with TRBD2. V lost 2 bases to trimming and J lost 3 bases; unmatched junction nucleotides: 4. This CDR3 has 14 amino acids. Germline V gene sequence: CDR1 SNHLY, CDR2 FYNNEI. Here the CDR3 reads CASSERLAVYEQYF. CDR3 bases: TGTGCCAGCAGTGAAAGGCTAGCGGTCTACGAGCAGTACTTC. Looking up the rest from reference TRBV2 and TRBJ2-7 gives the full variable domain: EPEVTQTPSHQVTQMGQEVILRCVPISNHLYFYWYRQILGQKVEFLVSFYNNEISEKSEIFDDQFSVERPDGSNFTLKIRSTKLEDSAMYFCASSERLAVYEQYFGPGTRLTVT.

This chain uses TRBV15 with TRBJ2-7; 10 nucleotides line up with TRBD1. Germline assignment: CDR1 LNHNV and CDR2 YYDKDF (reference sequence). This CDR3 comprises 17 residues. J was trimmed by 5 bases and V by 4 bases; bases with no gene match: 14. CDR3 sequence: CATSIDRGRPLINEQYF. The CDR3 nucleotides read TGTGCCACCAGCATAGACAGGGGGCGCCCCTTAATAAACGAGCAGTACTTC.

The chain couples TRBV5-1 to TRBJ2-2; unclear D gene. This CDR3 comprises 15 residues. The germline V and J ends were trimmed by 0 bases and 4 bases, with 10 bases remaining between them. Germline V lookup: CDR1 SGHRS, CDR2 YFSETQ. As DNA, the CDR3 is TGCGCCAGCAGCTTGGAGGGTTGGCGCACCGGGGAGCTGTTTTTT. This gives the protein CASSLEGWRTGELFF.

The V and J genes are TRBV24-1 and TRBJ2-3; no firm D call. This CDR3 spans 15 amino acids. V was shortened by 3 bases and J by 0 bases, with 9 bases between the two germline ends. CDR1 and CDR2 from the germline V gene are KGHDR and SFDVKD. The CDR3 DNA reads as TGTGCCACCAGTGATGCAGGCCCGAGCACAGATACGCAGTATTTT. This sequence encodes CATSDAGPSTDTQYF.

This clone was seen only once. V usage is TRBV11-2 and J usage is TRBJ1-3; D remains unclear. This CDR3 spans 13 amino acids. Trimming shortened V by 0 bases and J by 4 bases, and 4 bases separated the two germline ends. Germline CDR1 reads SGHAT; CDR2 reads FQNNGV. The CDR3 coding sequence is TGTGCCAGCAGCTTAGACAGGGGAAACACCATATATTTT. Translation: CASSLDRGNTIYF. Drawing the rest from reference TRBV11-2 and TRBJ1-3, the complete variable domain is EAGVAQSPRYKIIEKRQSVAFWCNPISGHATLYWYQQILGQGPKLLIQFQNNGVVDDSQLPKDRFSAERLKGVDSTLKIQPAKLEDSAVYLCASSLDRGNTIYFGEGSWLTVV.

This chain joins TRBV10-3 and TRBJ2-5, with a weak D call TRBD1 (6 bases). This CDR3 spans 14 amino acids. V was cut by 2 bases and J by 5 bases, with 12 bases left in between. Germline V CDR1 and CDR2: ENHRY, SYGVKD. The chain's CDR3 is CAISEVAGVETQYF. The CDR3 nucleotides read TGTGCCATCAGTGAGGTGGCAGGGGTTGAGACCCAGTACTTC.

The rearrangement links TRBV5-1 to TRBJ2-3; TRBD2 is a possible D gene (5 bases). Germline V gene data show CDR1 as SGHRS and CDR2 as YFSETQ. The germline V and J ends were trimmed by 5 bases and 4 bases, with 11 bases remaining between them. This CDR3 contains 13 residues. CDR3 nucleotides: TGCGCCAGCAGGTCTGGAGGTCCAGATACGCAGTATTTT. It yields the protein CASRSGGPDTQYF.

The chain is built from TRBV10-3 and TRBJ2-1; 10 nucleotides agree with TRBD2. Germline assignment: CDR1 ENHRY and CDR2 SYGVKD. The CDR3 spans 14 residues. V lost 11 bases to trimming and J lost 7 bases; unmatched junction nucleotides: 11. The CDR3 DNA reads as TGTGCCTTACGAGCGGGAGGGACGGGAAATGAGCAGTTCTTC. Translation gives CALRAGGTGNEQFF.

This clone was observed once. In DNA form, the CDR3 reads TGCGCCAGCAGCCTAACAGGGGGATTTAATCAGCCCCAGCATTTT. Translated: CASSLTGGFNQPQHF. V is TRBV4-1 and J is TRBJ1-5, with 8 positions matching TRBD1. This CDR3 spans 15 amino acids. Trimming at V came to 4 bases and at J to 4 bases, leaving 6 bases not matched to a gene. CDR1 and CDR2 (germline): MGHRA, YSYEKL.

This clone was observed once. V is TRBV3-1 (or the pseudogene TRBV3-2) and J is TRBJ1-1; D gene ambiguous. Trimming took off 4 bases at V and 6 bases at J, with 15 bases between the two ends. CDR1 and CDR2 from the germline V gene are LGHDT and YNNKEL (reference sequence). There are 14 residues in the CDR3. The CDR3 DNA reads as TGTGCCAGCAGCCTAGGGCACCTTTACGCTGAAGCTTTCTTT. Translated, it gives CASSLGHLYAEAFF.

This chain links TRBV7-4 with TRBJ2-3; 10 positions match TRBD2. CDR1 SGHVT and CDR2 SQSDAQ come from the germline V gene. V lost 3 bases and J lost 4; bases outside the gene matches: 4. The CDR3 contains 15 residues. CDR3 protein: CASSFSGRGADTQYF. The CDR3 region has the DNA TGTGCCAGCAGCTTCAGCGGGAGGGGCGCAGATACGCAGTATTTT. Together with reference TRBV7-4 and TRBJ2-3, the CDR3 gives the full variable domain: GAGVSQSPRYKVAKRGRDVALRCDSISGHVTLYWYRQTLGQGSEVLTYSQSDAQRDKSGRPSGRFSAERPERSVSTLKIQRTEQGDSAVYLCASSFSGRGADTQYFGPGTRLTVL.

This chain links TRBV29-1 with TRBJ2-3; TRBD2 is a possible D gene (6 bases). CDR3 length: 13 residues. The V and J ends lost 8 bases and 0 bases respectively, with 12 bases between them. Germline V CDR1 and CDR2: SQVTM, ANQGSEA. As DNA, the CDR3 is TGCAGCTCCTATAGCGGAAGCACAGATACGCAGTATTTT. Translating gives CSSYSGSTDTQYF.

J is TRBJ2-1 and V is TRBV2; possibly TRBD1 for D (6 bases). Per the germline V gene, CDR1 is SNHLY and CDR2 is FYNNEI. CDR3 length equals 12 residues. With 5 bases removed from V and 12 bases from J, the gap between germline ends came to 14 bases. The CDR3 sequence is CASSSGQFGQFF. The DNA of the CDR3 is TGTGCCAGCAGTTCCGGACAGTTTGGGCAGTTCTTC.

In DNA, the CDR3 is TGTGCCTGGAGTGTAAACCGGGAGCTAAAAGGTGGCGGGAGGAGGTCCTACAATGAGCAGTTCTTC. It translates to CAWSVNRELKGGGRRSYNEQFF. The rearrangement joins TRBV30 to TRBJ2-1; 8 bases match TRBD2. Germline V gene lookup returns CDR1 GTSNPN and CDR2 SVGIG (reference sequence). The CDR3 loop spans 22 amino acids. V was pared by 0 bases and J by 1 base, with 23 bases of the junction left unmatched.

The V call is TRBV7-2, the J call TRBJ2-1; 7 nucleotides align to TRBD2. V dropped 6 bases and J dropped 0; count of bases not matched to a gene: 14. Looked up from germline, CDR1 is SGHTA and CDR2 is FQGNSA. The CDR3 totals 18 residues. The CDR3 spells CASSYPRSGGSSYNEQFF. CDR3 sequence (DNA): TGTGCCAGCAGTTACCCACGTAGCGGCGGGAGCTCCTACAATGAGCAGTTCTTC.

This clone has just a few counts. The V gene is TRBV5-1, the J gene TRBJ1-1; D is possibly TRBD1 (5 bases). Trimming took off 4 bases at V and 4 bases at J, with 29 bases between the two ends. CDR1 is SGHRS and CDR2 is YFSETQ in the germline V gene. The CDR3 spans 19 residues. The CDR3: CASSGGLILSGLQSTEAFF. CDR3 coding DNA: TGCGCCAGCAGCGGTGGACTTATTCTTTCGGGACTACAGAGCACTGAAGCTTTCTTT.

This chain joins TRBV7-2 and TRBJ2-7; 11 positions agree with TRBD2. Germline V gene data show CDR1 as SGHTA and CDR2 as FQGNSA. This CDR3 contains 15 residues. The V and J ends lost 6 bases and 7 bases, in that order; junction bases with no gene match: 11. CDR3 region: CASSPSGLAVREQYF. As DNA, the CDR3 is TGTGCCAGCAGTCCGTCGGGACTAGCGGTAAGGGAGCAGTACTTC.

This sequence joins TRBV28 and TRBJ2-7, with 7 bases that match TRBD2. The junction had 5 bases not matched to a gene; V was cut back by 3 bases and J by 0 bases. Germline CDR1 and CDR2: MDHEN and SYDVKM. The CDR3 spans 15 residues. The CDR3 nucleotides read TGTGCCAGCAGTTTGGGGGGGACCCTCTCCTACGAGCAGTACTTC. It is translated as CASSLGGTLSYEQYF.

The genes are TRBV5-5 and TRBJ1-2, with TRBD1 matching over 9 bases. Germline V gene sequence: CDR1 SGHKS, CDR2 YYEKEE (reference sequence). This CDR3 is 14 amino acids long. V lost 4 bases to trimming and J lost 7 bases; unmatched junction nucleotides: 8. The CDR3 loop is CASSPPGQGFGYTF. The CDR3 region has the DNA TGTGCCAGCAGCCCACCGGGACAGGGTTTTGGCTACACCTTC.

V gene TRBV4-3 combines with J gene TRBJ1-5, with 8 bases aligning to TRBD1. The germline CDR1 and CDR2 sequences are LGHNA and YSLEER. The CDR3 has 16 residues. V was clipped by 0 bases and J by 6 bases; unmatched bases: 7. In DNA form, the CDR3 reads TGCGCCAGCAGCCAAGATCTTCGGACAGGGCGTCAGCCCCAGCATTTT. As protein: CASSQDLRTGRQPQHF.